The 30 T cell receptor beta chains below were found in one sample sequenced in a study of blood T cell repertoires in COVID-19 (dated by TCRdb to 2019 to 2021). The library was built by means of the immunoSEQ multiplex PCR assay. TCRdb holds this immuneACCESS table with in-frame rearrangements only. Some clones are missing; in checked studies, unresolved V genes explain under half, and the rest has no known cause. Counted in this sample were 330,000 or so clones; about 88% of them appeared once. The ten most abundant clones make up about 2.7% of the sample. The sequencing sample was made of PBMCs or T cells enriched from blood (not recorded which). These receptor sequences come from a woman in her thirties who had recovered from COVID-19.

The chain has TRBV11-1 and TRBJ1-1; 7 positions agree with TRBD1. With V trimmed by 3 bases and J by 5 bases, 9 bases remained unmatched. The CDR3 contains 15 residues. Germline loops: CDR1 SGHAT, CDR2 FQDESV (reference sequence). The DNA of the CDR3 is TGTGCCAGCAGCTTGGACAGGAGAGTTTTGACTGAAGCTTTCTTT. It translates to CASSLDRRVLTEAFF. The full variable domain, completed using reference TRBV11-1 and TRBJ1-1, is EAEVAQSPRYKITEKSQAVAFWCDPISGHATLYWYRQILGQGPELLVQFQDESVVDDSQLPKDRFSAERLKGVDSTLKIQPAELGDSAMYLCASSLDRRVLTEAFFGQGTRLTVV.

The chain couples TRBV2 to TRBJ1-2; weak D call: TRBD1 (6 bases). Germline CDR1 SNHLY, CDR2 FYNNEI. V lost 1 base and J lost 4, with 13 bases in between. The CDR3 runs to 15 residues. Here the CDR3 reads CASSEGGPGVYGYTF. CDR3 nucleotide sequence: TGTGCCAGCAGTGAAGGGGGGCCAGGGGTCTATGGCTACACCTTC.

The chain couples TRBV4-1 to TRBJ1-3; perhaps TRBD1 as D (5 bases). The V end was cut by 0 bases, the J end by 0 bases, with 9 bases between. The germline V gene has CDR1 MGHRA and CDR2 YSYEKL. The CDR3 is 16 residues long. This CDR3 is CASSQERGSSGNTIYF. The CDR3 DNA reads TGCGCCAGCAGCCAAGAGCGGGGGAGCTCTGGAAACACCATATATTTT.

The rearrangement joins TRBV9 to TRBJ1-1, with D possibly matching TRBD1 (5 bases). The CDR3 totals 14 residues. V was trimmed by 0 bases and J by 4 bases, leaving 10 bases between them. Germline V gene data show CDR1 as SGDLS and CDR2 as YYNGEE. The CDR3 reads CASSVGGGGTEAFF. CDR3 DNA sequence: TGTGCCAGCAGCGTAGGGGGCGGGGGCACTGAAGCTTTCTTT.

The chain employs TRBV4-2 and TRBJ2-1; no firm D call. This CDR3 region has 15 residues. V was clipped by 4 bases and J by 8 bases, with 18 bases between them. Germline-derived CDR1 and CDR2 are LGHNA and YNFKEQ. CDR3 coding DNA: TGTGCCAGCAGCCGAGACCCCCGGGTAACCCATGAGCAGTTCTTC. This gives the protein CASSRDPRVTHEQFF.

V gene TRBV7-2 combines with J gene TRBJ2-2, with no clear D. Germline V lookup: CDR1 SGHTA, CDR2 FQGNSA. Trimming shortened V by 5 bases and J by 10 bases, and 11 bases separated the two germline ends. The CDR3 sequence is 12 residues long. For the CDR3, the DNA is TGTGCCAGCAGCCAGTCCTTTGCGGAGCTGTTTTTT. Encoded protein: CASSQSFAELFF.

V is TRBV2 and J is TRBJ2-7; 11 bases agree with TRBD2. This CDR3 spans 14 amino acids. Germline CDR1 SNHLY, CDR2 FYNNEI. The ends lost 5 bases at V and 3 bases at J; junction bases unmatched: 3. CDR3 bases: TGTGCCAGCAGTAAACTAGCGGGAGTCTACGAGCAGTACTTC. The encoded protein is CASSKLAGVYEQYF.

The rearrangement uses TRBV28 and TRBJ1-1, with TRBD1 matching over 9 bases. V shed 7 bases, J shed 7 bases, and the junction held 10 bases outside the gene matches. The CDR3 consists of 14 residues. Germline V gives CDR1 MDHEN, CDR2 SYDVKM. The CDR3: CASTTGGTLGEAFF. CDR3 nucleotides: TGTGCCAGCACCACAGGGGGCACTCTGGGTGAAGCTTTCTTT.

The chain carries TRBV29-1 and TRBJ2-3; 8 bases align to TRBD2. This CDR3 contains 13 residues. Germline V CDR1 and CDR2: SQVTM, ANQGSEA. The V gene end was trimmed by 5 bases and the J gene end by 1 base; junction bases not matched to a gene: 2. The CDR3 here is CSVSGRGTDTQYF. Here the CDR3 DNA reads TGCAGCGTTAGCGGGAGAGGCACAGATACGCAGTATTTT.

This clone was recorded only once. The rearrangement joins TRBV5-1 to TRBJ2-3; TRBD1 is a possible D gene (6 bases). Trimming pared 3 bases from V and 2 bases from J, leaving 10 bases between. In germline, CDR1 is SGHRS, CDR2 YFSETQ. The length of the CDR3 is 14 residues. The CDR3 nucleotides read TGCGCCAGCAGCTGGACAGAAAACACAGATACGCAGTATTTT. It encodes CASSWTENTDTQYF.

The rearrangement uses TRBV5-1 and TRBJ1-4; 9 positions agree with TRBD1. CDR1 is SGHRS and CDR2 is YFSETQ in the germline V gene. This CDR3 region has 17 residues. The junction had 10 bases not matched to a gene; V was cut back by 4 bases and J by 3 bases. CDR3 sequence reads: CASSTSGQGYSNEKLFF. The DNA of the CDR3 is TGCGCCAGCAGCACCTCGGGACAGGGCTATTCTAATGAAAAACTGTTTTTT.

V is TRBV18 and J is TRBJ2-7, with 8 bases lining up with TRBD1. CDR3 length equals 14 residues. Germline-derived CDR1 and CDR2 are KGHSH and LQKENI. V gave up 3 bases and J gave up 5 bases; unmatched junction bases: 6. The CDR3 region has the DNA TGTGCCAGCTCACCGGCACAGGGGGTCCACGAGCAGTACTTC. It codes for CASSPAQGVHEQYF.

This clone was seen a handful of times. The chain couples TRBV5-1 to TRBJ1-5; D not certain. Per the germline V gene, CDR1 is SGHRS and CDR2 is YFSETQ. V was trimmed by 0 bases and J by 2 bases, leaving 9 bases between them. The CDR3 has 15 amino acids. CDR3 in amino acids: CASSLGGSGNQPQHF. The CDR3 DNA is TGCGCCAGCAGCTTGGGAGGGTCGGGCAATCAGCCCCAGCATTTT.

The chain is built from TRBV5-5 and TRBJ1-4; D unresolved. Trimming pared 0 bases from V and 1 base from J, leaving 7 bases between. The CDR3 extends over 15 amino acids. CDR1 SGHKS and CDR2 YYEKEE come from the germline V gene (reference sequence). CDR3 sequence: CASSLGMRTNEKLFF. The CDR3 nucleotides read TGTGCCAGCAGCTTGGGAATGCGAACTAATGAAAAACTGTTTTTT.

The chain couples TRBV5-1 to TRBJ1-1; D unresolved. Trimming left V 3 bases short and J 3 bases short, with 6 bases between. The CDR3 loop spans 12 amino acids. Germline CDR1 and CDR2: SGHRS and YFSETQ. The CDR3 sequence: CASSWSDTEAFF. The CDR3 DNA sequence: TGCGCCAGCAGCTGGAGTGACACTGAAGCTTTCTTT.

The chain couples TRBV3-1 (or the pseudogene TRBV3-2) to TRBJ1-4, with 7 bases lining up with TRBD1. Germline lookup yields CDR1 LGHDT and CDR2 YNNKEL (reference sequence). CDR3 length equals 14 residues. The V and J ends lost 5 bases and 3 bases, in that order; junction bases with no gene match: 3. The CDR3 DNA follows: TGTGCCAGCAGCTTCGGGACAGCTAATGAAAAACTGTTTTTT. Translated: CASSFGTANEKLFF.

This chain connects TRBV7-8 to TRBJ2-3; 9 bases are shared with TRBD2. Germline V gene sequence: CDR1 SGHVS, CDR2 FQNEAQ. V was clipped by 5 bases and J by 0 bases; unmatched bases: 6. The CDR3 length is 16 residues. The CDR3, as DNA: TGTGCCAGCAGCCCCACACTAGCGGGTAGCACAGATACGCAGTATTTT. This translates into CASSPTLAGSTDTQYF.

The chain uses TRBV7-9 and TRBJ2-3; 10 bases fit TRBD2. Germline-derived CDR1 and CDR2 are SEHNR and FQNEAQ (reference sequence). The junction had 11 bases not matched to a gene; V was cut back by 6 bases and J by 2 bases. The CDR3 length is 17 residues. Here the CDR3 reads CASSFRTAGGYTDTQYF. CDR3 nucleotides: TGTGCCAGCAGTTTCCGCACAGCGGGAGGGTACACAGATACGCAGTATTTT.

The chain recombines TRBV28 with TRBJ2-7; tentatively, D is TRBD2 (5 bases). Germline V gives CDR1 MDHEN, CDR2 SYDVKM. The CDR3 totals 15 residues. Between the trimmed V and J ends, which lost 3 bases and 0 bases, there was a span of 12 bases. In nucleotides, the CDR3 is TGTGCCAGCAGTTTTCGGACTCCCCTCTCCTACGAGCAGTACTTC. Translating gives CASSFRTPLSYEQYF.

This clone has a handful of counts. The CDR3 here is CASSLSSRELGSYEQYF. The CDR3 DNA follows: TGTGCCAGCAGTTTATCGTCGCGGGAGTTAGGATCCTACGAGCAGTACTTC. The J gene is TRBJ2-7, the V gene TRBV27, with TRBD2 matching 7 bases. In germline, CDR1 is MNHEY, CDR2 SMNVEV (reference sequence). Trimming removed 0 bases from V and 1 base from J; junction bases left unmatched: 9. The CDR3 extends over 17 amino acids.

The V and J genes are TRBV7-8 and TRBJ2-7, with 7 bases identical to TRBD2. There are 15 residues in the CDR3. The junction had 5 bases not matched to a gene; V was cut back by 2 bases and J by 1 base. Looked up from germline, CDR1 is SGHVS and CDR2 is FQNEAQ. The CDR3: CASSLISGTSYEQYF. CDR3 DNA sequence: TGTGCCAGCAGCTTAATAAGCGGGACTTCCTACGAGCAGTACTTC.

The V call is TRBV2, the J call TRBJ2-2; 11 bases are a match to TRBD2. The V segment lost 8 bases and the J segment 2 bases; nucleotides outside the gene matches: 7. CDR1 and CDR2 from the germline V gene are SNHLY and FYNNEI. The CDR3 runs 16 residues. For the CDR3, the DNA is TGTGCCAGCGGCGGACTAGCGGGTGCCAACACCGGGGAGCTGTTTTTT. Translation: CASGGLAGANTGELFF.

The CDR3: CASSFGQGGEAFF. CDR3 bases: TGCGCCAGCAGCTTTGGACAGGGTGGTGAAGCTTTCTTT. The J gene is TRBJ1-1, the V gene TRBV5-1, with 8 bases identical to TRBD1. CDR1 and CDR2 (germline): SGHRS, YFSETQ. Unmatched junction bases numbered 4, after V lost 2 bases and J lost 7 bases. This CDR3 contains 13 residues.

Here the CDR3 DNA reads TGTGCCAGCAGCTTAGGAAGCGTAGGCTATGGCTACACCTTC. Translating it yields CASSLGSVGYGYTF. This sequence joins TRBV5-6 and TRBJ1-2; no firm D call. The CDR3 has 14 amino acids. Germline values: CDR1 SGHDT, CDR2 YYEEEE. Between the trimmed V and J ends, which lost 2 bases and 4 bases, there was a span of 12 bases.

In its sample, this clone was seen once. The rearrangement links TRBV5-4 to TRBJ2-1; 7 positions match TRBD2. V gave up 0 bases and J gave up 7 bases; unmatched junction bases: 10. Germline values: CDR1 SGHNT, CDR2 YYREEE (reference sequence). CDR3 length: 16 residues. CDR3 amino acids: CASSLDGAGIKNEQFF. The CDR3 bases are TGTGCCAGCAGCTTGGATGGAGCGGGAATCAAGAATGAGCAGTTCTTC. Full variable domain (outside the CDR3, taken from reference TRBV5-4 and TRBJ2-1): ETGVTQSPTHLIKTRGQQVTLRCSSQSGHNTVSWYQQALGQGPQFIFQYYREEENGRGNFPPRFSGLQFPNYSSELNVNALELDDSALYLCASSLDGAGIKNEQFFGPGTRLTVL.

The rearrangement uses TRBV5-1 and TRBJ1-3; 12 bases fit TRBD1. Germline loops: CDR1 SGHRS, CDR2 YFSETQ. Trimming removed 0 bases from V and 9 bases from J; junction bases left unmatched: 13. The CDR3 is made up of 18 amino acids. The CDR3 sequence is CASSLEGTGGAGGATIYF. DNA for the CDR3: TGCGCCAGCAGCTTGGAAGGGACAGGGGGCGCCGGAGGGGCCACCATATATTTT. The whole variable domain, filled in from reference TRBV5-1 and TRBJ1-3, reads KAGVTQTPRYLIKTRGQQVTLSCSPISGHRSVSWYQQTPGQGLQFLFEYFSETQRNKGNFPGRFSGRQFSNSRSEMNVSTLELGDSALYLCASSLEGTGGAGGATIYFGEGSWLTVV.

The rearrangement uses TRBV6-5 and TRBJ1-2; 9 bases match TRBD1. This CDR3 has 16 residues. V dropped 2 bases and J dropped 4; count of bases not matched to a gene: 8. Germline V CDR1 and CDR2: MNHEY, SVGAGI. CDR3: CASSYEGTGRIYGYTF. CDR3 nucleotide sequence: TGTGCCAGCAGTTACGAAGGGACAGGGAGAATCTATGGCTACACCTTC.

The J gene is TRBJ2-2, the V gene TRBV5-6; D perhaps matches TRBD2 (6 bases). The germline V gene encodes CDR1 SGHDT and CDR2 YYEEEE. Trimming pared 5 bases from V and 6 bases from J, leaving 8 bases between. The CDR3 has 12 amino acids. The CDR3 bases are TGTGCCAGCAGTTCGGGGGCCGGGGAGCTGTTTTTT. Protein product: CASSSGAGELFF.

The rearrangement uses TRBV12-3 or TRBV12-4 and TRBJ1-2; TRBD1 might be the D (5 bases). This CDR3 contains 12 residues. Trimming stripped 5 bases from V and 3 bases from J, with 7 bases between. The CDR3 coding sequence is TGTGCCAGCAGTACAGGATACTATGGCTACACCTTC. This encodes CASSTGYYGYTF.

The gene calls are TRBV28 and TRBJ1-5, with D possibly being TRBD1 (6 bases). Germline V gives CDR1 MDHEN, CDR2 SYDVKM. V lost 7 bases and J lost 9, with 22 bases in between. The CDR3 has 15 amino acids. The CDR3 nucleotides read TGTGCCAGCAAAGAGGGGGACATCGACCTCCGGCCCCAGCATTTT. This codes for CASKEGDIDLRPQHF.